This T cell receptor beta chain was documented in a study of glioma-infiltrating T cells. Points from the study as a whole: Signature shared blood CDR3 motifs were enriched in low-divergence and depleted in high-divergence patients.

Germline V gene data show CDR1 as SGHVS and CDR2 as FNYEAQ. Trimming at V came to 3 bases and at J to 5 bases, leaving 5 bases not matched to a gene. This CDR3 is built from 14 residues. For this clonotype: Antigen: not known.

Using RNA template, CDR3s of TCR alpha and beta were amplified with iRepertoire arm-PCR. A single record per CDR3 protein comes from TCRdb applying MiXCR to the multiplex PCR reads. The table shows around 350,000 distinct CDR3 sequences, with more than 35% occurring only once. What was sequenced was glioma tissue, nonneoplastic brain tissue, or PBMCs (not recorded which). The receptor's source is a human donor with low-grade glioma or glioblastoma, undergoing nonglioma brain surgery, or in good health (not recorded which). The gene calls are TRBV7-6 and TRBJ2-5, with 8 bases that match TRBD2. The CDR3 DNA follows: TGTGCCAGCAGCTTTGCGGGAGGAATCGAGACCCAGTACTTC. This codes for CASSFAGGIETQYF.